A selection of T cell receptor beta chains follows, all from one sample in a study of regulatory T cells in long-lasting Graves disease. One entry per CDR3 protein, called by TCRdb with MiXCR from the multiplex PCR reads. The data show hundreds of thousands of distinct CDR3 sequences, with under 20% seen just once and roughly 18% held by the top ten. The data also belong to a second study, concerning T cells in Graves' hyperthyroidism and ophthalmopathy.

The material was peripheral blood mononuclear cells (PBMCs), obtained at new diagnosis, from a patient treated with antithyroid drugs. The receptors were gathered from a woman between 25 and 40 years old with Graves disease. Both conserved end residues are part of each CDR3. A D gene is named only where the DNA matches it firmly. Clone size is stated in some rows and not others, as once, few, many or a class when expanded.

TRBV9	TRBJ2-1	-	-	CASSVGTVESGEQFF	TGTGCCAGCAGCGTAGGGACCGTAGAGTCGGGTGAGCAGTTCTTC
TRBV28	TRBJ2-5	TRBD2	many	CASESLIGLAGGPGETQYF	TGTGCCAGCGAATCCCTTATAGGACTAGCGGGAGGGCCCGGGGAGACCCAGTACTTC
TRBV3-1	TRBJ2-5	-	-	CASSPNGGVQETQYF	TGTGCCAGCAGCCCGAACGGAGGGGTCCAAGAGACCCAGTACTTC
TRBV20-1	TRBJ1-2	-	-	CSGMRGGDGYTF	TGCAGTGGTATGAGGGGGGGTGATGGCTACACCTTC
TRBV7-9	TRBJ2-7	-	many	CASSPGISSYEQYF	TGTGCCAGCAGCCCCGGGATCTCCTCCTACGAGCAGTACTTC
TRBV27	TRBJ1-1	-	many	CASSPHGARLSSTEAFF	TGTGCCAGCAGTCCCCACGGGGCGAGACTGAGTTCCACTGAAGCTTTCTTT
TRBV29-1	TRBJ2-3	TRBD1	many	CSVVGQGQYF	TGCAGCGTTGTGGGACAGGGGCAGTATTTT
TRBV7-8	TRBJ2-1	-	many	CASNPGEARRYNEQFF	TGTGCCAGCAACCCAGGGGAGGCTAGAAGGTACAATGAGCAGTTCTTC
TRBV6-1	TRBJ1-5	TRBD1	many	CASKGSSGQSIVSNQPQHF	TGTGCCAGCAAAGGAAGCTCGGGACAGTCGATAGTTAGCAATCAGCCCCAGCATTTT
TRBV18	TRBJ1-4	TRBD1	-	CASSPPWGRGRTNEKLFF	TGTGCCAGCTCACCACCCTGGGGCAGGGGGCGAACTAATGAAAAACTGTTTTTT
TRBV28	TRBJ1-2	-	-	CASSTRTFRDGYTF	TGTGCCAGCAGCACCCGGACATTTAGGGATGGCTACACCTTC
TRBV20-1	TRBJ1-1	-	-	CSARDQGAGDTEAFF	TGCAGTGCTAGAGATCAGGGTGCAGGAGACACTGAAGCTTTCTTT
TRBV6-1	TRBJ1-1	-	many	CASSEELAFF	TGTGCCAGCAGTGAAGAGTTGGCTTTCTTT
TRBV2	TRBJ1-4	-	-	CASSEGGGPNEKLFF	TGTGCCAGCAGTGAAGGGGGAGGGCCTAATGAAAAACTGTTTTTT
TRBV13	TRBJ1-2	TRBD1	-	CASSLGTATYGYTF	TGTGCCAGCAGCCTAGGGACAGCCACCTATGGCTACACCTTC
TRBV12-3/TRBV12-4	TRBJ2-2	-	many	CASSFARQDTGELFF	TGTGCCAGCAGTTTTGCTCGACAGGACACCGGGGAGCTGTTTTTT
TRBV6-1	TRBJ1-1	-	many	CASTSGGGNTEAFF	TGTGCCAGCACCTCGGGAGGGGGGAACACTGAAGCTTTCTTT
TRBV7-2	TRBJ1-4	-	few	CASSGLGLTNEKLFF	TGTGCCAGCAGCGGACTGGGGTTGACTAATGAAAAACTGTTTTTT
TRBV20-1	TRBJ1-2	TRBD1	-	CRGGGAADGYTF	TGCAGGGGAGGGGGCGCGGCCGATGGCTACACCTTC
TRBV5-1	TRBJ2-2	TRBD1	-	CASSPPGQGEDTGELFF	TGCGCCAGCAGCCCTCCGGGACAGGGGGAGGACACCGGGGAGCTGTTTTTT
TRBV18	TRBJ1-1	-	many	CASSPRRVGDTEAFF	TGTGCCAGCTCACCGAGGCGGGTGGGGGACACTGAAGCTTTCTTT
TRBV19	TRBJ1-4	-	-	CASSTSFTNGKLFF	TGTGCCAGTAGTACAAGTTTCACTAATGGAAAACTGTTTTTT
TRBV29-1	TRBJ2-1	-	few	CSVDLEIGEQFF	TGCAGCGTTGATCTGGAGATCGGGGAGCAGTTCTTC
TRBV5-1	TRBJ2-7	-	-	CASSWADNYEQYF	TGCGCCAGCTCCTGGGCGGATAACTACGAGCAGTACTTC
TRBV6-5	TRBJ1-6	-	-	CASSFIPGVLQQNPPLHF	TGTGCCAGCAGTTTCATTCCCGGGGTCCTGCAGCAAAATCCACCCCTCCACTTT
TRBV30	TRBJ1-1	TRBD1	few	CAWSSDRGRNTEAFF	TGTGCCTGGAGCTCCGACAGGGGGAGGAACACTGAAGCTTTCTTT
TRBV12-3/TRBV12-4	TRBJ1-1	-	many	CASSFVSAMNTEAFF	TGTGCCAGCAGTTTCGTTTCCGCTATGAACACTGAAGCTTTCTTT
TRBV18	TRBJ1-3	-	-	CASSPARGGRGNTIYF	TGTGCCAGCTCACCAGCCAGGGGCGGCCGAGGAAACACCATATATTTT
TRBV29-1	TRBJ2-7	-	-	CSVTGDGGYEQYF	TGCAGCGTCACGGGGGACGGAGGCTACGAGCAGTACTTC
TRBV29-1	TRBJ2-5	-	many	CSVDRELGTQYF	TGCAGCGTTGACCGGGAATTGGGGACCCAGTACTTC
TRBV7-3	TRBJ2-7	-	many	CASSLTGGPYYEQYF	TGTGCCAGCAGCTTAACGGGCGGGCCCTACTACGAGCAGTACTTC
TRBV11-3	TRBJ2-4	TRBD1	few	CASSPKDRALAKNIQYF	TGTGCCAGCAGCCCGAAGGACAGGGCGCTAGCCAAAAACATTCAGTACTTC
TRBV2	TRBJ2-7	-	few	CASRAHRDGMREQYF	TGTGCCAGCAGGGCCCACAGGGACGGCATGCGCGAGCAGTACTTC
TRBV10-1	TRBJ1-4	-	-	CASQNEKLFF	TGCGCCAGCCAAAATGAAAAACTGTTTTTT
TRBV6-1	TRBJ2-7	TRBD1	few	CASSQQGAPSYEQYF	TGTGCCAGCAGTCAACAGGGGGCCCCATCCTACGAGCAGTACTTC
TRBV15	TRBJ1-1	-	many	CATSAGTPRNTEAFF	TGTGCCACCAGCGCTGGGACACCACGGAACACTGAAGCTTTCTTT
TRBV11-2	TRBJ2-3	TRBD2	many	CASSLTPGLVSVTQYF	TGTGCCAGCAGCCTGACCCCGGGACTAGTTTCGGTTACGCAGTATTTT
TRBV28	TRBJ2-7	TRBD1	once	CASSWDRSYDF	TGTGCCAGCAGTTGGGACAGGTCATACGACTTC
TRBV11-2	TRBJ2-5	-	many	CASTEGPGVVETQYF	TGTGCCAGCACGGAGGGGCCAGGGGTGGTAGAGACCCAGTACTTC
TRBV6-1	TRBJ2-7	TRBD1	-	CASTTSDRGFHEQYF	TGTGCCAGCACTACCTCAGACAGGGGTTTCCACGAGCAGTACTTC
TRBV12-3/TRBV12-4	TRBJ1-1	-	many	CASSFSPNMNTEAFF	TGTGCCAGCAGTTTCAGTCCGAACATGAACACTGAAGCTTTCTTT
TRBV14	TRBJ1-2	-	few	CASSSRTEGGYTF	TGTGCCAGCAGCTCCCGGACAGAGGGTGGCTACACCTTC
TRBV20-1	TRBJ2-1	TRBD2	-	CSVRGSGYEQFF	TGCAGTGTACGCGGGAGTGGTTATGAGCAGTTCTTC
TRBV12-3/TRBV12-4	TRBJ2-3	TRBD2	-	CASSPGGRRVDAQYF	TGTGCCAGCAGTCCTGGCGGGAGAAGAGTGGATGCGCAGTATTTT
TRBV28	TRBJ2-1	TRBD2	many	CASWAALAGGPDEQFF	TGTGCCAGCTGGGCCGCCCTAGCGGGAGGGCCGGATGAGCAGTTCTTC
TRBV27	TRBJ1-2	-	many	CASSLKGGGNYGYTF	TGTGCCAGCAGTTTAAAGGGGGGGGGAAACTATGGCTACACCTTC
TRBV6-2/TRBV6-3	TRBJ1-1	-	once	CASSYGTGLTEAFF	TGTGCCAGCAGTTACGGGACGGGACTCACTGAAGCTTTCTTT
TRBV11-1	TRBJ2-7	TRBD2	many	CASSSLAGVSYEQYF	TGTGCCAGCAGCTCCCTGGCGGGAGTGAGCTACGAGCAGTACTTC